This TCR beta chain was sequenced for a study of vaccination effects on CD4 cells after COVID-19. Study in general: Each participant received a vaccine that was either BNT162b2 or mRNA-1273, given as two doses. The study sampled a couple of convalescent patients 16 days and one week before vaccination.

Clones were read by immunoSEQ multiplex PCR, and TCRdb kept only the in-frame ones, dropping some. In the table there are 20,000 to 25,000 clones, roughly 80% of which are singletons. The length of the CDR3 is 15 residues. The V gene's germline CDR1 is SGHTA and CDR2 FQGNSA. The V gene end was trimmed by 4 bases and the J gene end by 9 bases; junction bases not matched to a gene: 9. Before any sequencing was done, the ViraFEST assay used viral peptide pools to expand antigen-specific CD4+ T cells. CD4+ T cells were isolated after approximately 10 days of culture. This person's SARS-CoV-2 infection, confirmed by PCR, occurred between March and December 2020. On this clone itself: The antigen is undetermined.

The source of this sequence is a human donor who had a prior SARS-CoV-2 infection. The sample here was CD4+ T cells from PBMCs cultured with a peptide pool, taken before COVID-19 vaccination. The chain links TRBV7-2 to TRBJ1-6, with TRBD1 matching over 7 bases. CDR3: CASSSEGAVVSPLHF. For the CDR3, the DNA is TGTGCCAGCAGCTCCGAGGGGGCGGTAGTTTCACCCCTCCACTTT.